These T cell receptor beta chains were read from a single sample in a study of CD8+ T cells in alopecia areata. Libraries were prepared by immunoSEQ multiplex PCR; TCRdb keeps only in-frame clonotypes and omits some of them. The table has under 300,000 clones, roughly 69% seen once. This sample comprised CD4+ T cells sorted from blood, obtained at week 0. All receptors derive from a human donor with alopecia areata. Each CDR3 is given with its conserved first and last residue. A D gene is named only where the DNA matches it firmly. The size field is filled for only some rows; it gives once, few, many or a size class.

CASSSGQGDIQYF	TGCGCCAGCAGCTCGGGACAGGGGGACATTCAGTACTTC	NA	TRBD1	TRBJ2-4	TRBV5-1
CASKASLATYEQYF	TGCGCCAGCAAAGCCAGTCTAGCGACCTACGAGCAGTACTTC	NA	NA	TRBJ2-7	TRBV4-3
CASSLLGLAGLRTQYF	TGTGCCAGCAGCTTACTGGGACTAGCGGGGCTCCGGACCCAGTACTTC	NA	TRBD2	TRBJ2-5	TRBV7-2
CASLGRASPLHF	TGTGCCTCCTTGGGGAGGGCTTCACCCCTCCACTTT	NA	NA	TRBJ1-6	TRBV30
CASSLPASNSPLHF	TGTGCCAGCAGCCTCCCCGCCTCTAATTCACCCCTCCACTTT	NA	NA	TRBJ1-6	TRBV5-6
CASSSAGMDYGYTF	TGTGCCAGCAGCTCCGCAGGGATGGACTATGGCTACACCTTC	NA	NA	TRBJ1-2	TRBV5-4
CAWGSNSPLHF	TGTGCCTGGGGATCTAACTCACCCCTCCACTTT	once	NA	TRBJ1-6	TRBV30
CASSFQRGPDNEQFF	TGTGCCAGCAGCTTCCAGCGGGGTCCGGACAATGAGCAGTTCTTC	NA	TRBD2	TRBJ2-1	TRBV7-8
CASYDSGANVLTF	TGCGCCAGCTATGACTCTGGGGCCAACGTCCTGACTTTC	few	NA	TRBJ2-6	TRBV5-1
CSTETGGTQYF	TGCAGCACCGAGACAGGGGGCACGCAGTATTTT	NA	TRBD1	TRBJ2-3	TRBV29-1
CASSLVGPSYTF	TGTGCCAGCAGCTTAGTTGGTCCTTCTTACACCTTC	NA	NA	TRBJ1-2	TRBV7-9
CASRVYGGGYTF	TGTGCCAGCAGAGTTTATGGGGGTGGCTACACCTTC	few	NA	TRBJ1-2	TRBV27
CASSGDSYEQYF	TGTGCCAGCTCAGGGGACTCCTACGAGCAGTACTTC	NA	NA	TRBJ2-7	TRBV18
CASSLGTVGTQYF	TGTGCCAGCAGCTTGGGGACAGTGGGTACGCAGTATTTT	few	NA	TRBJ2-3	TRBV5-6
CASRRDATEAFF	TGCGCCAGCAGGCGGGATGCCACTGAAGCTTTCTTT	few	NA	TRBJ1-1	TRBV5-1
CSVASAYQETQYF	TGCAGCGTTGCTTCAGCGTACCAAGAGACCCAGTACTTC	NA	NA	TRBJ2-5	TRBV29-1
CATSIGGGAETQYF	TGTGCCACCTCCATAGGGGGGGGCGCGGAGACCCAGTACTTC	NA	NA	TRBJ2-5	TRBV7-3
CASSSGTASYNEQFF	TGCGCCAGCAGCTCCGGGACAGCTTCCTACAATGAGCAGTTCTTC	NA	TRBD1	TRBJ2-1	TRBV5-1
CSVEDPEGVAEQFF	TGCAGCGTTGAAGATCCTGAAGGGGTTGCTGAGCAGTTCTTC	NA	NA	TRBJ2-1	TRBV29-1
CASSVAAFSTDTQYF	TGTGCCAGCAGCGTAGCGGCTTTCTCCACAGATACGCAGTATTTT	NA	NA	TRBJ2-3	TRBV9
CAWRTGGATGYTF	TGTGCCTGGCGTACAGGGGGCGCGACTGGCTACACCTTC	few	TRBD1	TRBJ1-2	TRBV30
CASSEGEGTEAFF	TGTGCCAGCAGTGAGGGGGAGGGCACTGAAGCTTTCTTT	NA	NA	TRBJ1-1	TRBV2
CASSQNSDSYNEQFF	TGTGCCAGCAGCCAGAACAGTGACTCCTACAATGAGCAGTTCTTC	NA	NA	TRBJ2-1	TRBV7-2
CASSGELNIEQYF	TGCGCCAGCAGCGGAGAATTGAATATCGAGCAGTACTTC	NA	NA	TRBJ2-7	TRBV5-1
CSATLRVGYTF	TGCAGTGCTACCCTAAGGGTTGGCTACACCTTC	NA	NA	TRBJ1-2	TRBV20-1
CASSSQGEETQYF	TGTGCCAGCAGCTCACAGGGGGAAGAGACCCAGTACTTC	NA	TRBD1	TRBJ2-5	TRBV6-1
CSVAGLAGETQYF	TGCAGCGTCGCGGGACTAGCGGGAGAGACCCAGTACTTC	few	TRBD2	TRBJ2-5	TRBV29-1
CASSPVSHTSHGYTF	TGTGCCAGCTCACCGGTCTCTCATACCTCTCATGGCTACACCTTC	NA	NA	TRBJ1-2	TRBV18
CASSPGSTYEQYF	TGTGCCAGCAGCCCCGGGTCAACCTACGAGCAGTACTTC	NA	NA	TRBJ2-7	TRBV7-6
CASSLNGELFF	TGTGCCAGCAGCTTAAACGGGGAGCTGTTTTTT	few	NA	TRBJ2-2	TRBV7-3
CASSDMTGDPNSPLHF	TGTGCCAGCAGTGATATGACAGGGGACCCAAATTCACCCCTCCACTTT	NA	TRBD1	TRBJ1-6	TRBV25-1
CASSPRDRPGNSPLHF	TGTGCCAGCAGCCCACGAGACCGTCCGGGTAATTCACCCCTCCACTTT	NA	NA	TRBJ1-6	TRBV5-6
CASGRTSWNYGYTF	TGTGCCAGCGGGCGGACGAGTTGGAACTATGGCTACACCTTC	NA	NA	TRBJ1-2	TRBV6-5
CASSAGVAYNEQFF	TGTGCCAGTAGTGCGGGGGTGGCCTACAATGAGCAGTTCTTC	NA	TRBD2	TRBJ2-1	TRBV19
CASSSGGVAKNIQYF	TGCGCCAGCAGCTCCGGGGGGGTAGCCAAAAACATTCAGTACTTC	NA	TRBD2	TRBJ2-4	TRBV5-1
CSVEVGTGLIDEQFF	TGCAGCGTTGAGGTAGGGACAGGGCTGATCGATGAGCAGTTCTTC	NA	TRBD1	TRBJ2-1	TRBV29-1
CSVERPLNTEAFF	TGCAGCGTTGAAAGACCGTTGAACACTGAAGCTTTCTTT	NA	NA	TRBJ1-1	TRBV29-1
CAWSEGINQPQHF	TGTGCCTGGAGTGAAGGGATTAATCAGCCCCAGCATTTT	NA	NA	TRBJ1-5	TRBV30
CASSERGQPQHF	TGTGCCAGCAGCGAGAGAGGCCAGCCCCAGCATTTT	NA	NA	TRBJ1-5	TRBV13
CASSQRPGQTYEQYF	TGCGCCAGCAGCCAGCGACCGGGACAAACCTACGAGCAGTACTTC	NA	NA	TRBJ2-7	TRBV4-3
CASNLGGNSYGYTF	TGTGCCAGCAACCTCGGAGGCAACAGCTATGGCTACACCTTC	NA	NA	TRBJ1-2	TRBV11-1
CASSPSGIGDTQYF	TGTGCCAGCAGCCCTAGCGGGATTGGAGATACGCAGTATTTT	NA	TRBD2	TRBJ2-3	TRBV25-1
CASSYSKGAGGQYF	TGTGCCAGCAGTTACTCGAAAGGGGCCGGCGGCCAGTACTTC	few	NA	TRBJ2-5	TRBV6-6
CASSGEGTETQYF	TGTGCCAGCAGTGGGGAGGGAACTGAGACCCAGTACTTC	NA	TRBD2	TRBJ2-5	TRBV2
CSVEEGQGRNEQYF	TGCAGCGTTGAAGAGGGACAGGGGCGGAACGAGCAGTACTTC	few	TRBD1	TRBJ2-7	TRBV29-1
CASSLPGGEQYF	TGCGCCAGCAGCCTCCCCGGAGGCGAGCAGTACTTC	NA	NA	TRBJ2-7	TRBV5-1
CASSIASGQYYEQYF	TGTGCCAGTAGTATAGCCTCGGGACAGTACTACGAGCAGTACTTC	NA	TRBD1	TRBJ2-7	TRBV19
CASSLAGTGSSNEQFF	TGTGCCAGCAGTTTAGCCGGGACAGGGTCGTCCAATGAGCAGTTCTTC	few	TRBD1	TRBJ2-1	TRBV27
CASSSGSTNEKLFF	TGTGCCAGCAGCTCAGGGTCAACTAATGAAAAACTGTTTTTT	once	NA	TRBJ1-4	TRBV7-8
CASSANRGSYEQYF	TGTGCCAGCAGTGCAAACAGGGGGTCCTACGAGCAGTACTTC	NA	TRBD1	TRBJ2-7	TRBV25-1
CASSPRDRGNYGYTF	TGTGCCAGCAGCCCGAGGGACAGGGGAAACTATGGCTACACCTTC	NA	TRBD1	TRBJ1-2	TRBV2
CSVASAADTQYF	TGCAGCGTTGCGAGCGCAGCAGATACGCAGTATTTT	NA	NA	TRBJ2-3	TRBV29-1
CASSGPRFSYNSPLHF	TGTGCCAGCAGCGGTCCCCGGTTCTCCTATAATTCACCCCTCCACTTT	NA	NA	TRBJ1-6	TRBV27
CASNGYSYEQYF	TGTGCCAGCAACGGTTACTCCTACGAGCAGTACTTC	NA	NA	TRBJ2-7	TRBV2
CASERGTLGTDTQYF	TGTGCCAGCGAACGGGGGACCCTCGGCACAGATACGCAGTATTTT	few	NA	TRBJ2-3	TRBV2
CASSLAGLQTYEQYF	TGTGCCAGCAGCTTGGCCGGACTACAAACCTACGAGCAGTACTTC	NA	NA	TRBJ2-7	TRBV5-6
CASSSEIRGFTEAFF	TGTGCCAGCAGTTCTGAGATCCGGGGGTTCACTGAAGCTTTCTTT	NA	NA	TRBJ1-1	TRBV9